The present T cell receptor (beta chain) was sequenced within a study of shared clonotypes between healthy human individuals (dated by TCRdb to 2018 to 2021). Background on the whole study: A couple of women and a few men aged 18 to 49 years were included in the cohort. For each donor, three plates each were used for CD4 naive and CD4 memory, two plates were used for CD8 naive, and one plate was used for CD8 memory. Leukapheresis yielded between about 0.8 and 8.9 billion PBMCs per donor. Blood TCR repertoires of a handful of healthy adults were deeply sequenced to estimate repertoire size and the extent of clonotype sharing between individuals. To increase sequencing depth and limit assay-specific biases, TCR repertoire library preparation and sequencing were carried out by different laboratories using diverse techniques. The paper's findings and limits, for the study overall: Pairwise subsampling led to the expectation that sequencing depth would affect the degree of clonotype sharing among donors. Compared with non-shared clonotypes, clonotypes shared by all four sorted-subset donors had higher generation probabilities. Even with the large sequencing depth, rarefaction of the sorted-subset datasets indicated that sequencing was incomplete. Sampling was limited to blood, and TCR repertoires in tissue likely differ from TCR repertoires in blood. The genetic and exposure-history diversity represented was limited by the small number of donors. Larger estimated clonotype richness was generally found for naive subsets than for memory subsets. Across a handful of donors, roughly 5.1% of naive CD4, approximately 3.6% of naive CD8, under 2.5% of memory CD4, and about 0.4% of memory CD8 clonotypes were shared.

TCR CDR3 regions were amplified from genomic DNA by multiplex PCR using the deep immunoSEQ assay. Extracted genomic DNA from each cell subset was distributed evenly across all wells of several immunoSEQ 96-well plates, and each plate was treated as a replicate. For sorted subsets, roughly 0.2 ug genomic DNA, equal to some 28,000 T cell genomes, was loaded into each replicate PCR. Purified libraries were measured with a Qubit 3.0 fluorometer, size-checked on a Bioanalyzer 2100, and measured again with the KAPA Library Quantification kit. Each immunoSEQ 96-well plate was sequenced on its own single-read 150-cycle Illumina NextSeq 550 flow cell. The paper's data handling went like this. Because only junctional sequences without quality scores were contained in the immunoSEQ output, filtering matching that applied to full-length reads could not be performed. Sequences were annotated with PyIR, a Python wrapper for IgBLAST v1.9, and V/J genes and CDR3 were assigned using IMGT germline references. Reads were removed for weak V/J assignments (E-value above 1e-6), missing CDR3, stop codons, out-of-frame junctions, or ambiguous translated residues. V3J clonotypes were defined as sequences sharing the same inferred V gene, J gene, and CDR3 amino acid sequence. To compute the percentage overlap between repertoires, the number of shared unique clonotypes was divided by the size of the smaller repertoire. RTK rarefaction, the Chao1 estimator, and Recon v2.1 estimates of unobserved clonotypes were used to assess repertoire richness. Generation probabilities for all TCRbeta clonotypes obtained by the gDNA method from a few donors were computed using OLGA. The clones in this table, taken by TCRdb from immuneACCESS, are in-frame only. Not every clone is retained; where verified, under half of the shortfall comes from an unresolved V gene, and the cause of the rest is unknown. V and J calls and clone size follow that table, whereas D and trimming were derived from the DNA. For this sample there are roughly 1,000,000 clones; around 82% appear just once. The top ten clones comprise approximately 0.56% of the sample.

Donors were healthy HIV-negative adults with no recently reported acute infections or vaccinations. Every donor was a Caucasian adult residing in Nashville, Tennessee, USA. CD4+ T cells were enriched by magnetic negative selection; naive cells were then positively selected on CD45RA, and the negative fraction formed the memory subset. Blood was collected by leukapheresis, and PBMCs were isolated by Ficoll-Histopaque density gradient centrifugation and then cryopreserved in liquid nitrogen vapor phase. Analytical flow cytometry was used to check the purity and quantity of every magnetically sorted T cell population. Genomic DNA was isolated from every sorted fraction and measured by UV absorbance on a Nanodrop 2000c. Trimming costs V 8 bases and J 5 bases, and their ends lie 19 bases apart. CDR3 length: 14 amino acids, cysteine to phenylalanine. Of the read, only the CDR3 DNA is kept; its 42 bases are in frame from base 1. CDR1 and CDR2 (MGHRA, YSYEKL) derive from the germline V gene.

Regarding this clone: Its antigen specificity is not known. Nothing much larger sits one base from this clone, and base qualities are not available.

The specimen was memory CD4+ T cells from PBMCs. The meaning of the sample's cell subset or site label: CD45RA-negative fraction. The chain joins TRBV4-1 to TRBJ2-7; no D gene can be assigned with confidence. This clonotype originated in a young man in good health. Some clones in this sample may be carry-over from other donors' samples. The CDR3 reads as follows: CASASRAGLDEQYF. The DNA reads as follows: TGCGCCAGCGCCTCCCGGGCAGGTCTTGACGAGCAGTACTTC.